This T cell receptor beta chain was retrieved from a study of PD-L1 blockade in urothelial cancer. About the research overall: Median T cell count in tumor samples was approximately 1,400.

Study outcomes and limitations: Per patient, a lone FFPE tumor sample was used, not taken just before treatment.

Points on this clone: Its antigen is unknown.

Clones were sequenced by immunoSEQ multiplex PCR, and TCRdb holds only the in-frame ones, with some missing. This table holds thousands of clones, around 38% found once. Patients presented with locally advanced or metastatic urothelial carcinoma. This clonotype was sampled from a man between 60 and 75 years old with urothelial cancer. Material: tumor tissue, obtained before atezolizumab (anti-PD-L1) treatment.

The chain's CDR3 is CASSPQGAVTGELFF. CDR3 bases: TGTGCCAGCTCACCACAGGGGGCGGTCACCGGGGAGCTGTTTTTT. The chain is built from TRBV18 and TRBJ2-2; TRBD1 aligns across 7 bases. Germline trimming cut 1 base from V and 4 bases from J; bases unmatched to any gene: 3. The CDR3 loop spans 15 amino acids. Germline CDR1 and CDR2: KGHSH and LQKENI.